These 31 T cell receptor beta chains were sequenced from one sample in a study of T-cell memory formation after mild COVID-19. TCRdb reprocessed the 5' RACE reads via MiXCR and lists one record per CDR3 protein. The sample includes almost 550,000 distinct CDR3 sequences, about a fifth seen only once; the top ten take about an eighth. Specimen: PBMCs or a T cell subset sorted from them (not recorded which). The origin of the receptors is an adult woman who had mild COVID-19 (a few samples of this study predate the infection). Cell type and time point are not known.

The V gene is TRBV7-2, the J gene TRBJ2-7; TRBD1 matches 7 bases. The CDR3 runs to 14 residues. V lost 2 bases, J lost 3 bases, and 4 bases stayed unmatched. Looked up from germline, CDR1 is SGHTA and CDR2 is FQGNSA. CDR3 protein: CASSLPGTDYEQYF. CDR3 sequence (DNA): TGTGCCAGCAGCTTACCGGGGACAGACTACGAGCAGTACTTC. Full variable domain (remainder filled in from reference TRBV7-2 and TRBJ2-7): GAGVSQSPSNKVTEKGKDVELRCDPISGHTALYWYRQSLGQGLEFLIYFQGNSAPDKSGLPSDRFSAERTGGSVSTLTIQRTQQEDSAVYLCASSLPGTDYEQYFGPGTRLTVT.

The sample holds a few counts of this clonotype. The chain recombines TRBV11-2 with TRBJ2-7, with 8 bases matching TRBD1. This CDR3 comprises 16 residues. Unmatched junction bases numbered 8, after V lost 2 bases and J lost 2 bases. CDR1 is SGHAT and CDR2 is FQNNGV in the germline V gene. The CDR3 here is CASSLTAGQETYEQYF. CDR3 nucleotide sequence: TGTGCCAGCAGCTTAACTGCGGGACAGGAGACCTACGAGCAGTACTTC.

The chain uses TRBV9 and TRBJ2-1; possible D gene TRBD2, 5 bases. The germline V gene encodes CDR1 SGDLS and CDR2 YYNGEE. Trimming removed 4 bases at V and 6 bases at J, with 14 bases between. The CDR3 extends over 14 amino acids. CDR3 in amino acids: CASSPSLASNEQFF. The CDR3 nucleotides are TGTGCCAGCAGCCCCTCATTAGCGTCCAATGAGCAGTTCTTC.

The CDR3 DNA is TGTGCCAGCAGCTTAGCGCCGTTCCTCCCCCAACTCCGGGGTAGCTCTGGAAACACCATATATTTT. This gives the protein CASSLAPFLPQLRGSSGNTIYF. This chain joins TRBV7-6 and TRBJ1-3, with D unresolved. V was pared by 0 bases and J by 0 bases, with 27 bases between. The CDR3 is 22 amino acids. Germline V gives CDR1 SGHVS, CDR2 FNYEAQ. The full variable domain, with the rest looked up from reference TRBV7-6 and TRBJ1-3, is GAGVSQSPRYKVTKRGQDVALRCDPISGHVSLYWYRQALGQGPEFLTYFNYEAQQDKSGLPNDRFSAERPEGSISTLTIQRTEQRDSAMYRCASSLAPFLPQLRGSSGNTIYFGEGSWLTVV.

This sequence joins TRBV7-3 and TRBJ2-3; 10 bases line up with TRBD2. Trimming removed 0 bases from V and 6 bases from J; junction bases left unmatched: 15. The length of the CDR3 is 19 residues. From germline, CDR1 is SGHTA and CDR2 FQGTGA. This CDR3 is CASSLTSSGGAYYTDTQYF. The DNA of the CDR3 is TGTGCCAGCAGCTTAACATCCAGCGGGGGGGCCTATTATACGGATACGCAGTATTTT.

The V gene is TRBV9, the J gene TRBJ1-1; 9 bases line up with TRBD1. The CDR3 extends over 15 amino acids. In germline, CDR1 is SGDLS, CDR2 YYNGEE. V lost 0 bases, J lost 3 bases, and 3 bases stayed unmatched. The CDR3 protein is CASSVEGQGHTEAFF. Here the CDR3 DNA reads TGTGCCAGCAGCGTAGAAGGACAGGGGCACACTGAAGCTTTCTTT.

The rearrangement joins TRBV27 to TRBJ1-1; D uncertain. The V end lost 4 bases, the J end lost 1 base, and 10 bases lay between the germline ends. The CDR3 runs 14 residues. From germline, CDR1 is MNHEY and CDR2 SMNVEV (reference sequence). This chain's CDR3 is CASSSQLSNTEAFF. The CDR3 DNA reads TGTGCCAGCAGTTCTCAGTTATCGAACACTGAAGCTTTCTTT.

The chain combines TRBV6-2 or TRBV6-3 with TRBJ2-7, with a possible D match to TRBD1 (5 bases). Germline V lookup: CDR1 MNHEY, CDR2 SVGEGT. This CDR3 has 14 amino acids. Trimming took 5 bases from V and 0 from J, leaving 11 bases between them. CDR3 amino acids: CASSEDNVSYEQYF. As DNA, the CDR3 is TGTGCCAGCAGTGAGGACAACGTCTCCTACGAGCAGTACTTC.

The chain couples TRBV4-3 to TRBJ2-2; 7 bases are a match to TRBD1. The CDR3 spans 17 residues. Per germline, CDR1 LGHNA and CDR2 YSLEER. Trimming at V came to 2 bases and at J to 0 bases, leaving 6 bases not matched to a gene. The chain's CDR3 is CASSQTFGQANTGELFF. The CDR3 nucleotides are TGCGCCAGCAGCCAAACCTTCGGACAGGCGAACACCGGGGAGCTGTTTTTT.

The CDR3 protein is CASLGGNNEQFF. CDR3 nucleotide sequence: TGTGCCAGTTTGGGCGGGAACAATGAGCAGTTCTTC. V usage is TRBV25-1 and J usage is TRBJ2-1, with D perhaps TRBD2 (6 bases). The CDR3 consists of 12 residues. V was clipped by 9 bases and J by 5 bases, with 11 bases between them. Looked up from germline, CDR1 is MGHDK and CDR2 is SYGVNS.

This chain joins TRBV25-1 and TRBJ1-6, with TRBD1 matching 9 bases. CDR1 and CDR2 (germline): MGHDK, SYGVNS. J gave up 10 bases and V 10 bases, and 8 bases lay outside the gene matches. The CDR3 spans 13 residues. CDR3: CATRDREGSPLHF. For the CDR3, the DNA is TGTGCCACCAGGGACAGGGAGGGGTCACCCCTCCACTTT.

The chain couples TRBV30 to TRBJ2-7, with D hard to call. The CDR3 is 12 amino acids. Germline CDR1 and CDR2: GTSNPN and SVGIG (reference sequence). Trimming cost V 5 bases and J 0 bases, with 8 bases left between them. CDR3 nucleotide sequence: TGTGCCTGGGCAGAATACTCCTACGAGCAGTACTTC. Its protein product is CAWAEYSYEQYF.

This sequence joins TRBV4-2 and TRBJ1-2; the D gene is possibly TRBD1 (5 bases). V was clipped by 6 bases and J by 6 bases, with 8 bases between them. The CDR3 is made up of 11 amino acids. Looked up from germline, CDR1 is LGHNA and CDR2 is YNFKEQ. This CDR3 is CASRNRNGYTF. The CDR3 DNA reads TGTGCCAGCAGAAACAGGAATGGCTACACCTTC.

In its sample, this clonotype was seen a few times. V and J are TRBV29-1 and TRBJ2-2, with 7 bases aligning to TRBD1. The germline V gene has CDR1 SQVTM and CDR2 ANQGSEA. The CDR3 runs to 15 residues. V trimming: 5 bases; J trimming: 6 bases; junction bases outside the gene matches: 12. The CDR3 is CSVPKQGSMAGELFF. In DNA, the CDR3 is TGCAGCGTTCCCAAACAGGGGTCGATGGCCGGGGAGCTGTTTTTT.

The chain recombines TRBV5-1 with TRBJ2-7; no definite D call. Between the trimmed V and J ends, which lost 0 bases and 2 bases, there was a span of 9 bases. This CDR3 is built from 14 residues. The germline V gene encodes CDR1 SGHRS and CDR2 YFSETQ. The DNA for the CDR3 is TGCGCCAGCAGCTTGGTTGAGGCTCCCTACGAGCAGTACTTC. Residues: CASSLVEAPYEQYF.

The rearrangement uses TRBV5-1 and TRBJ2-1; 8 nucleotides agree with TRBD2. The J segment lost 14 bases and the V segment lost 3 bases, leaving 7 bases of the junction unmatched. Germline lookup yields CDR1 SGHRS and CDR2 YFSETQ. CDR3 length: 12 residues. The CDR3 loop reads CASSSPGLGEFF. CDR3 coding DNA: TGCGCCAGCAGCTCTCCGGGACTAGGGGAGTTCTTC.

The rearrangement uses TRBV30 and TRBJ2-6; the D is unclear. This CDR3 is built from 13 residues. Germline lookup yields CDR1 GTSNPN and CDR2 SVGIG (reference sequence). Between the trimmed V and J ends, which lost 3 bases and 4 bases, there was a span of 7 bases. DNA for the CDR3: TGTGCCTGGAGAAGGGCCGGGGCCAACGTCCTGACTTTC. Translating it yields CAWRRAGANVLTF.

This clonotype was seen a few times. The V and J genes are TRBV28 and TRBJ1-1, with D possibly TRBD1 on 5 matching bases. The CDR3 is made up of 13 amino acids. With 4 bases removed from V and 4 bases from J, the gap between germline ends came to 10 bases. The germline V gene has CDR1 MDHEN and CDR2 SYDVKM. CDR3 in amino acids: CASSSTGLTEAFF. In nucleotides, the CDR3 is TGTGCCAGCAGTTCAACGGGGCTCACTGAAGCTTTCTTT.

The CDR3 here is CAISQTSPGPEYF. CDR3 nucleotides: TGTGCCATCAGCCAGACTAGCCCCGGGCCAGAGTACTTC. The chain combines TRBV10-3 with TRBJ2-5, with TRBD2 matching 7 bases. CDR3 length equals 13 residues. Trimming at V came to 6 bases and at J to 12 bases, leaving 13 bases not matched to a gene. Germline loops: CDR1 ENHRY, CDR2 SYGVKD.

V gene TRBV3-1 combines with J gene TRBJ2-3, with D possibly being TRBD2 (6 bases). V was pared by 3 bases and J by 5 bases, with 18 bases between. The CDR3 totals 16 residues. The germline V gene has CDR1 LGHDT and CDR2 YNNKEL (reference sequence). In DNA form, the CDR3 reads TGTGCCAGCAGCCAGGTTCTAGCGTCCCCTGGAGATACGCAGTATTTT. It yields the protein CASSQVLASPGDTQYF.

This clonotype was seen more than once but under ten times. The CDR3 is CSARDQWGLAGQDNEQFF. CDR3 coding DNA: TGCAGTGCTAGAGATCAGTGGGGACTAGCGGGGCAGGACAATGAGCAGTTCTTC. The chain has TRBV20-1 and TRBJ2-1, with 13 bases matching TRBD2. J was trimmed by 5 bases and V by 0 bases; bases with no gene match: 10. Germline CDR1 reads DFQATT; CDR2 reads SNEGSKA (reference sequence). This CDR3 is built from 18 residues.

The V gene is TRBV9, the J gene TRBJ2-7; TRBD1 is a possible D gene (5 bases). The V and J ends lost 0 bases and 3 bases respectively, with 13 bases between them. This CDR3 has 15 amino acids. From germline, CDR1 is SGDLS and CDR2 YYNGEE. DNA of the CDR3: TGTGCCAGCAGCGTAGCCAGCCCAGGGATCTACGAGCAGTACTTC. Its protein product is CASSVASPGIYEQYF.

The sample holds a few counts of this clonotype. V gene TRBV12-3 or TRBV12-4 combines with J gene TRBJ2-2; D perhaps matches TRBD1 (5 bases). V was shortened by 6 bases and J by 5 bases, with 10 bases between the two germline ends. The CDR3 covers 13 residues. The CDR3 DNA is TGTGCCAGCAGGGTCTCAGGGACCGGGGAGCTGTTTTTT. Translation gives CASRVSGTGELFF.

Written as DNA, the CDR3 is TGCAGCGTTGAAGAAGGATACATCCCCTCAAGCTCCTACAATGAGCAGTTCTTC. Translation: CSVEEGYIPSSSYNEQFF. The gene calls are TRBV29-1 and TRBJ2-1; D is undetermined. Germline assignment: CDR1 SQVTM and CDR2 ANQGSEA. The CDR3 is made up of 18 amino acids. V shed 0 bases and J shed 0 bases, with 18 bases lying between them.

The rearrangement links TRBV9 to TRBJ2-3; 8 bases match TRBD2. Germline CDR1 reads SGDLS; CDR2 reads YYNGEE. J was trimmed by 3 bases and V by 3 bases; bases with no gene match: 9. The CDR3 covers 16 residues. The CDR3 region is CASSGPAGGGTDTQYF. The CDR3 DNA is TGTGCCAGCAGCGGTCCCGCCGGGGGGGGAACAGATACGCAGTATTTT.

This clonotype appeared a few times. This chain uses TRBV7-9 with TRBJ1-4; 7 nucleotides agree with TRBD1. This CDR3 contains 12 residues. The germline gives CDR1 SEHNR, CDR2 FQNEAQ (reference sequence). Trimming took 8 bases from V and 3 from J; bases not matched to a gene: 0. CDR3 DNA sequence: TGTGCCAGCCAGGGGGCTAATGAAAAACTGTTTTTT. Its protein product is CASQGANEKLFF.

The chain has TRBV12-3 or TRBV12-4 and TRBJ1-2; D is unresolved. The V and J ends lost 8 bases and 5 bases respectively, with 12 bases between them. The CDR3 has 12 amino acids. The CDR3 protein is CASALASYGYTF. CDR3 nucleotide sequence: TGTGCCAGCGCTTTGGCGTCTTATGGCTACACCTTC.

This clonotype was picked up many times. The chain links TRBV7-9 to TRBJ2-5; D gene unclear. Per germline, CDR1 SEHNR and CDR2 FQNEAQ (reference sequence). V lost 0 bases to trimming and J lost 1 base, with 9 bases between them. This CDR3 spans 15 amino acids. CDR3 region: CASSLAVWGQETQYF. CDR3 nucleotide sequence: TGTGCCAGCAGCTTAGCGGTCTGGGGCCAAGAGACCCAGTACTTC.

V usage is TRBV7-9 and J usage is TRBJ1-3; D is uncertain. Germline CDR1 SEHNR, CDR2 FQNEAQ (reference sequence). The CDR3 loop spans 16 amino acids. V lost 4 bases to trimming and J lost 0 bases, with 13 bases between them. Written as DNA, the CDR3 is TGTGCCAGCAGCTCCATTTCGGGCAACTCTGGAAACACCATATATTTT. Its translation is CASSSISGNSGNTIYF.

This sequence joins TRBV24-1 and TRBJ2-1, with D unclear. CDR3 size: 11 residues. The V end lost 9 bases, the J end lost 7 bases, and 9 bases lay between the germline ends. Germline lookup yields CDR1 KGHDR and CDR2 SFDVKD. The DNA for the CDR3 is TGTGCCACCCAACTACGAAATGAGCAGTTCTTC. This translates into CATQLRNEQFF.

This clonotype was seen only a few times. The V call is TRBV7-9, the J call TRBJ2-1; perhaps TRBD2 as D (6 bases). CDR3 size: 16 residues. Germline V gene data show CDR1 as SEHNR and CDR2 as FQNEAQ (reference sequence). Trimming took 5 bases from V and 0 from J, leaving 14 bases between them. The CDR3 sequence is CASSVRGTISYNEQFF. DNA for the CDR3: TGTGCCAGCAGCGTCCGCGGGACCATCTCCTACAATGAGCAGTTCTTC.